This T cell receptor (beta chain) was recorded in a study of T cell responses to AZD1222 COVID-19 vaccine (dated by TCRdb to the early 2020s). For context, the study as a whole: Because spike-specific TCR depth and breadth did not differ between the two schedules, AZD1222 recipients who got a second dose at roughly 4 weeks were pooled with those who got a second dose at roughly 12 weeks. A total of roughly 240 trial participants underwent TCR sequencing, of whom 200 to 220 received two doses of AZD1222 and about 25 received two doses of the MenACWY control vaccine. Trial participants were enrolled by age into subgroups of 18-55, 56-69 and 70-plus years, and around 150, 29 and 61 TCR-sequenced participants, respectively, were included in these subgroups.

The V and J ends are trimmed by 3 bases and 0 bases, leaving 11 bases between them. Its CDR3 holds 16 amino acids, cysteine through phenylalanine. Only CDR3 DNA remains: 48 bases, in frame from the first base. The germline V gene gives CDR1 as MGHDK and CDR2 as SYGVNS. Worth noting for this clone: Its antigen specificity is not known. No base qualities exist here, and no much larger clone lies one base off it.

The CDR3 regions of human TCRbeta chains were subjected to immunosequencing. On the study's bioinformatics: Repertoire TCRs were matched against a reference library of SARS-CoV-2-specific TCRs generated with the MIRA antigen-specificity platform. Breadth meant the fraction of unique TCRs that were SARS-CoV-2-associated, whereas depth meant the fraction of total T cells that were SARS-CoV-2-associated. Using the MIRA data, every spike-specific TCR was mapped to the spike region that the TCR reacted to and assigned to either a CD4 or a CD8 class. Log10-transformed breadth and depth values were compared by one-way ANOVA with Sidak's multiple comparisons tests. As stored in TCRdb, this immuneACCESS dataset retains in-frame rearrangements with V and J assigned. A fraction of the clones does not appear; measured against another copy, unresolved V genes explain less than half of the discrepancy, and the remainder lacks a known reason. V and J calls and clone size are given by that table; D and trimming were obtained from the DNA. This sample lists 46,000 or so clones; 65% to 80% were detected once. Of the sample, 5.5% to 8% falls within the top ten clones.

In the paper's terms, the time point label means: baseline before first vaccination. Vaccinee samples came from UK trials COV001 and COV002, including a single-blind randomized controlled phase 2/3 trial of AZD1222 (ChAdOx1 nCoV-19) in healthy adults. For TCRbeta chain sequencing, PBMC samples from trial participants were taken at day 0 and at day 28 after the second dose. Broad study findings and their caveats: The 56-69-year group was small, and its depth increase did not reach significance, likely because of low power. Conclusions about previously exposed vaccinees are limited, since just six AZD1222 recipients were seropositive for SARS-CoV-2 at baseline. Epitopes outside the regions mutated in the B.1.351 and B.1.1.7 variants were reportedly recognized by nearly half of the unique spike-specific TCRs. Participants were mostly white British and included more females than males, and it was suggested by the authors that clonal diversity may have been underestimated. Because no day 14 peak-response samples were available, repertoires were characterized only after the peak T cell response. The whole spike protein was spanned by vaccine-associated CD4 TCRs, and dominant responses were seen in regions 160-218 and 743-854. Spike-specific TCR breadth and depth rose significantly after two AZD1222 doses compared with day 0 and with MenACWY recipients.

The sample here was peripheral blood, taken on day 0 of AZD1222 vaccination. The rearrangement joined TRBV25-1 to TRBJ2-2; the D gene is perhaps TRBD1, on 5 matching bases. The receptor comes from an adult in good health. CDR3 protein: CASSDGARSNTGELFF. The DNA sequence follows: TGTGCCAGCAGTGATGGGGCTAGGTCGAACACCGGGGAGCTGTTTTTT.